The clone carrying this T cell receptor (beta chain) was counted between two and nine times. What it binds is unknown. The sample belongs to a study of T-cell memory formation after mild COVID-19. The V and J ends lost 4 bases and 2 bases respectively, with 13 bases between them. The germline V gene encodes CDR1 LGHNA and CDR2 YNFKEQ. The CDR3 loop spans 15 amino acids. Study-wide findings and caveats: CD4+ contracting clones were mainly CM and EM; CD8+ ones, EMRA.

TCRdb analysed the 5' RACE reads with MiXCR anew, one entry per CDR3 protein. The sample gives hundreds of thousands of distinct CDR3 sequences, approximately 25% of which show up once; around 13% is in the top ten. Sequences were obtained from PBMCs or a T cell subset sorted from them (not recorded which). V gene TRBV4-2 combines with J gene TRBJ2-3; D unclear. The sequence came from an adult woman who had mild COVID-19 (a few samples of this study predate the infection). Cell type and time point are not known. DNA for the CDR3: TGTGCCAGCAGCCCAAGGAGCCTTTACACAGATACGCAGTATTTT. It translates to CASSPRSLYTDTQYF.